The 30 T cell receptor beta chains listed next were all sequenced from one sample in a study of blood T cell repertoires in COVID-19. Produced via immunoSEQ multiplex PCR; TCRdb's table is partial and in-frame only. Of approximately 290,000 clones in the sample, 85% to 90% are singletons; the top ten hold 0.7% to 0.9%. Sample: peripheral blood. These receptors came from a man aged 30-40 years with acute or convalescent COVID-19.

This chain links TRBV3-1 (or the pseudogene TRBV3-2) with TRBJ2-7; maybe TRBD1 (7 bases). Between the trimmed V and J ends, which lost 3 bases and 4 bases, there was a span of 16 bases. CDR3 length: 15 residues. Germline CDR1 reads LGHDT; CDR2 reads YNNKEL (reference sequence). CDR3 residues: CASSHPAGGLYEQYF. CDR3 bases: TGTGCCAGCAGCCACCCAGCAGGGGGGCTGTACGAGCAGTACTTC.

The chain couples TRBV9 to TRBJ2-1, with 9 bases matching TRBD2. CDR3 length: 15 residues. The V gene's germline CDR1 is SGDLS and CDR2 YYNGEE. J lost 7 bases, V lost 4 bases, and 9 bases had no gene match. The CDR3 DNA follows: TGTGCCAGCAGCCCCTATAGCGGGAGCCATAATGAGCAGTTCTTC. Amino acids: CASSPYSGSHNEQFF.

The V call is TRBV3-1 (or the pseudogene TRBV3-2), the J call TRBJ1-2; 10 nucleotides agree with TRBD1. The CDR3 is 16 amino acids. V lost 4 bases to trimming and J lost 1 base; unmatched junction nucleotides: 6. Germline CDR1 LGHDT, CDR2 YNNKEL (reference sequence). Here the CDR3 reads CASSLLGTGDNYGYTF. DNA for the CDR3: TGTGCCAGCAGCCTATTAGGGACAGGGGATAACTATGGCTACACCTTC.

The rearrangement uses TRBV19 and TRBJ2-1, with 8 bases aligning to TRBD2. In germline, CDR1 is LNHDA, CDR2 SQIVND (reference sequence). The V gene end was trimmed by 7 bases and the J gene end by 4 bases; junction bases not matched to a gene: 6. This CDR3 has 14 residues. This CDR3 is CASKTSGVYNEQFF. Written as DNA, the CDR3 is TGTGCCAGTAAAACTAGCGGTGTATACAATGAGCAGTTCTTC.

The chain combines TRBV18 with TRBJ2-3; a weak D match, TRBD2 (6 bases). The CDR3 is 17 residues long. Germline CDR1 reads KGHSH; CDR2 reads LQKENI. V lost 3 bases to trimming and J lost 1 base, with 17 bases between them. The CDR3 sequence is CASSPRLGSIGTDTQYF. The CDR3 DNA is TGTGCCAGCTCACCCCGACTAGGATCAATCGGCACAGATACGCAGTATTTT. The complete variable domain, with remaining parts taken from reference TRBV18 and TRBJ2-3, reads NAGVMQNPRHLVRRRGQEARLRCSPMKGHSHVYWYRQLPEEGLKFMVYLQKENIIDESGMPKERFSAEFPKEGPSILRIQQVVRGDSAAYFCASSPRLGSIGTDTQYFGPGTRLTVL.

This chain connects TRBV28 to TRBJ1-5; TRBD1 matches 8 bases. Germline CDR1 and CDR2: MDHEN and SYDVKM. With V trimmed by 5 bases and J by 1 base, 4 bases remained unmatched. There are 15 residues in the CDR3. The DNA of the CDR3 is TGTGCCAGCAGTGGACAGGGTTTGAGCAATCAGCCCCAGCATTTT. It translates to CASSGQGLSNQPQHF.

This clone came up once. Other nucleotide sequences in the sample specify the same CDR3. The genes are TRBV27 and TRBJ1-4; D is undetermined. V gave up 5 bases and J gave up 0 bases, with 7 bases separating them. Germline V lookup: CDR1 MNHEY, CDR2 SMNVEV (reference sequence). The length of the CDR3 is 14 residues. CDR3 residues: CASSVSATNEKLFF. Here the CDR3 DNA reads TGTGCCAGCAGTGTGAGCGCAACTAATGAAAAACTGTTTTTT.

CDR3 bases: TGTGCCAGCAGCGTCTCACATTATGAGCAGTTCTTC. This translates into CASSVSHYEQFF. The rearrangement uses TRBV9 and TRBJ2-1; no clear D. Germline-derived CDR1 and CDR2 are SGDLS and YYNGEE. The V gene lost 2 bases and the J gene lost 8 bases, with 8 bases spanning the gap. The CDR3 sequence is 12 residues long. The complete variable domain, with remaining parts taken from reference TRBV9 and TRBJ2-1, reads DSGVTQTPKHLITATGQRVTLRCSPRSGDLSVYWYQQSLDQGLQFLIQYYNGEERAKGNILERFSAQQFPDLHSELNLSSLELGDSALYFCASSVSHYEQFFGPGTRLTVL.

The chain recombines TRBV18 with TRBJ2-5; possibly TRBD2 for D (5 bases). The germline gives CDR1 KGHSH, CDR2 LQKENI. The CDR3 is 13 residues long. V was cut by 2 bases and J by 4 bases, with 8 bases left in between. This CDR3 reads CASSPGSPETQYF. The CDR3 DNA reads TGTGCCAGCTCACCAGGGAGCCCAGAGACCCAGTACTTC.

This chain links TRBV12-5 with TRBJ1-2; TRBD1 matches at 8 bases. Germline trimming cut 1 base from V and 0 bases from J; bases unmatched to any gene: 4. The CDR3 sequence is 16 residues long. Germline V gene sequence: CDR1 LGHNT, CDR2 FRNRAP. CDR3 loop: CASGLDSQGANYGYTF. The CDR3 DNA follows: TGTGCTAGTGGTTTGGACTCACAGGGGGCTAACTATGGCTACACCTTC.

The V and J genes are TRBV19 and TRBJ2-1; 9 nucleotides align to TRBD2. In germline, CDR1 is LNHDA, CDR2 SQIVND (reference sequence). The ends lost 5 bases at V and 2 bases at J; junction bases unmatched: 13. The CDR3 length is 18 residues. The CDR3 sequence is CASSAANAGLAPYNEQFF. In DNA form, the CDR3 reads TGTGCCAGTAGTGCCGCGAACGCGGGACTAGCCCCCTACAATGAGCAGTTCTTC.

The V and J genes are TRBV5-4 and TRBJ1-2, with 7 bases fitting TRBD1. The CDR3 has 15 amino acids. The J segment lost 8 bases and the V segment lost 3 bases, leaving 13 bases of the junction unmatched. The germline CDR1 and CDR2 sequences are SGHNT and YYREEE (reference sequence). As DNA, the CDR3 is TGTGCCAGCAGCTACAGCGACAGGGACGGTAGAGGCTACACCTTC. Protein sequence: CASSYSDRDGRGYTF.

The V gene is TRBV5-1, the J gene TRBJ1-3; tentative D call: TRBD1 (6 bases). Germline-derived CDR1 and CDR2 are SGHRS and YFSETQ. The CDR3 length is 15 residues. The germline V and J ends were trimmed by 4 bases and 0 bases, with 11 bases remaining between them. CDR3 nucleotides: TGCGCCAGCAGCGACTCAGGGGACTCTGGAAACACCATATATTTT. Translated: CASSDSGDSGNTIYF.

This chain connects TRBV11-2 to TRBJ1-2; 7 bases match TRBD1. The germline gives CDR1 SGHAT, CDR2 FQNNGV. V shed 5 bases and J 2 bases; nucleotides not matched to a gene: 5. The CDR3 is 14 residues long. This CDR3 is CASSVTGTNYGYTF. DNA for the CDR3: TGTGCCAGCAGCGTGACAGGGACCAACTATGGCTACACCTTC.

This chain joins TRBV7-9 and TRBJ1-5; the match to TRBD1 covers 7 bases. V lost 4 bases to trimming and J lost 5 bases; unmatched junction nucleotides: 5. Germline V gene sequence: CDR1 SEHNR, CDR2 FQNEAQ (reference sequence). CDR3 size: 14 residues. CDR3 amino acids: CASSSDRDDQPQHF. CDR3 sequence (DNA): TGTGCCAGCAGCTCAGACAGGGATGATCAGCCCCAGCATTTT.

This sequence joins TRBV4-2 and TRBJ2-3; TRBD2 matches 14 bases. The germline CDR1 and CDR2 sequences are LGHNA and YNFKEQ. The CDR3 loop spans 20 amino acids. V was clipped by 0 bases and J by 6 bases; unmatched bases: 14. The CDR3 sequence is CASSQDGLAGGDLHRDTQYF. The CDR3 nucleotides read TGTGCCAGCAGCCAAGATGGACTAGCGGGGGGCGACCTACATCGTGATACGCAGTATTTT.

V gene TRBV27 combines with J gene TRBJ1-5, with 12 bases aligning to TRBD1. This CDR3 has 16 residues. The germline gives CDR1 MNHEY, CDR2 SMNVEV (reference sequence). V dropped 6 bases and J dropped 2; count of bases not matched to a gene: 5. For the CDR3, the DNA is TGTGCCAGCAGGGGACAGGGGGCGCGAGGCAATCAGCCCCAGCATTTT. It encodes CASRGQGARGNQPQHF.

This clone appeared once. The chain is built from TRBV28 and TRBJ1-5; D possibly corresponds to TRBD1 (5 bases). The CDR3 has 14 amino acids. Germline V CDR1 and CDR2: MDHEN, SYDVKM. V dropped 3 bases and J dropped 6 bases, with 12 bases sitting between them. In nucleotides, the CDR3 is TGTGCCAGCAGTTTCTGGCAGGGAAGTCAGCCCCAGCATTTT. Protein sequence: CASSFWQGSQPQHF. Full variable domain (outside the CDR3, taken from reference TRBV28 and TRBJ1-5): DVKVTQSSRYLVKRTGEKVFLECVQDMDHENMFWYRQDPGLGLRLIYFSYDVKMKEKGDIPEGYSVSREKKERFSLILESASTNQTSMYLCASSFWQGSQPQHFGDGTRLSIL.

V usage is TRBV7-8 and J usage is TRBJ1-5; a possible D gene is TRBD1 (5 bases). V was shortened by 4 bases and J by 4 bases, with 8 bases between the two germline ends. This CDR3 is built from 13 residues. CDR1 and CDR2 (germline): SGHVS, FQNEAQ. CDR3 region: CASSSQGNQPQHF. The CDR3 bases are TGTGCCAGCAGCTCCCAGGGTAATCAGCCCCAGCATTTT.

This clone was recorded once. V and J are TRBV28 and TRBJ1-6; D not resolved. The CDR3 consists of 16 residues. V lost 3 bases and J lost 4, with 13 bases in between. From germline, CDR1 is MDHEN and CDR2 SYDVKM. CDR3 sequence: CASSLSGGRYNSPLHF. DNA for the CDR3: TGTGCCAGCAGTTTGTCGGGAGGTCGGTATAATTCACCCCTCCACTTT.

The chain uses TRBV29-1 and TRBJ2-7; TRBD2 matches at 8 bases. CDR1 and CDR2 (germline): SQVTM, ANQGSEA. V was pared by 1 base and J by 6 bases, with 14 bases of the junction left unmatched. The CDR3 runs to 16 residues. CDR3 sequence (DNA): TGCAGCGTTGAAGCTCGGGGGGGAGGCGTTTTATCCGAGCAGTACTTC. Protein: CSVEARGGGVLSEQYF.

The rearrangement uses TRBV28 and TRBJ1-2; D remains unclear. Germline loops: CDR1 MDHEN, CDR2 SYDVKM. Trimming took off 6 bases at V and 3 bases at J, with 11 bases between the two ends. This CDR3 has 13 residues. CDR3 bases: TGTGCCAGCAGAGAGACACCAGACTATGGCTACACCTTC. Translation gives CASRETPDYGYTF.

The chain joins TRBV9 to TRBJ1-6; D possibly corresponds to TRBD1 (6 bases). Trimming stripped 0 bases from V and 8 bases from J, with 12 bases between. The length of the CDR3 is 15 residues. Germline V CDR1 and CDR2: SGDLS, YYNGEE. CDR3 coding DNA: TGTGCCAGCAGCGTAGTTGGGGGCTGGGATTCACCCCTCCACTTT. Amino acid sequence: CASSVVGGWDSPLHF.

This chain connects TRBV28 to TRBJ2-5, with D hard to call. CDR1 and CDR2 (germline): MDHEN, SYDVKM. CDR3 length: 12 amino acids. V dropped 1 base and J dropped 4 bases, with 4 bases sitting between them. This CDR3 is CASSLSLETQYF. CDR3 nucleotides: TGTGCCAGCAGTTTATCGTTAGAGACCCAGTACTTC.

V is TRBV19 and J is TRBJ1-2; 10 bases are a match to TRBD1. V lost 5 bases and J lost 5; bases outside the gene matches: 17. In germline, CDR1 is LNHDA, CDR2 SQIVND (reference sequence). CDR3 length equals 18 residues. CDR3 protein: CASSFLSAGTGDGYGYTF. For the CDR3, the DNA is TGTGCCAGTAGTTTTCTCTCAGCCGGGACAGGGGATGGTTATGGCTACACCTTC.

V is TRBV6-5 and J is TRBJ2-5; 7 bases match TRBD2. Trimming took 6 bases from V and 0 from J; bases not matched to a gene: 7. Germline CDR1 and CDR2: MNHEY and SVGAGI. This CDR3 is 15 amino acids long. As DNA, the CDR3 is TGTGCCAGCAGACCTCTGGGGGGGTACCAAGAGACCCAGTACTTC. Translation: CASRPLGGYQETQYF.

The CDR3 bases are TGTGCCAGCAGCCCGCAAGGGGTATACGAGCAGTACTTC. Protein: CASSPQGVYEQYF. The gene calls are TRBV5-4 and TRBJ2-7; TRBD1 is a possible D gene (5 bases). Germline V lookup: CDR1 SGHNT, CDR2 YYREEE (reference sequence). V dropped 4 bases and J dropped 4 bases, with 12 bases sitting between them. This CDR3 comprises 13 residues.

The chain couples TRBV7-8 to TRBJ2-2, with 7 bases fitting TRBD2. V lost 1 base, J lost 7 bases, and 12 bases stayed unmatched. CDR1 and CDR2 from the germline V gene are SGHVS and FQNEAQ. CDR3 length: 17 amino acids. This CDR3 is CASSLVGSAGYNGELFF. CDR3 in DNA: TGTGCCAGCAGCTTAGTTGGGTCAGCGGGGTATAACGGGGAGCTGTTTTTT.

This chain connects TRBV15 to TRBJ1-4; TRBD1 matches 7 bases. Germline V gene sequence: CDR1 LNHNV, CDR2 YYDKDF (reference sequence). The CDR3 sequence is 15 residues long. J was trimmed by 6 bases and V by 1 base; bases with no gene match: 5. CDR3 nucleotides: TGTGCCACCAGCAGAGTGGGTGACAGGGATGAAAAACTGTTTTTT. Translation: CATSRVGDRDEKLFF.

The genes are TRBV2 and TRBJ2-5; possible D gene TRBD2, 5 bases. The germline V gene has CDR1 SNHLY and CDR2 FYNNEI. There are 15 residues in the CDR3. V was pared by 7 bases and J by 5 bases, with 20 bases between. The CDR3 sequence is CASMRVAYPVETQYF. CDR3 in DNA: TGTGCCAGCATGAGGGTAGCGTATCCGGTGGAGACCCAGTACTTC.